These 30 T cell receptor beta chains came from one sample sequenced in a study of shared clonotypes between healthy human individuals (dated by TCRdb to the early 2020s). Receptor libraries were prepared by the immunoSEQ multiplex PCR assay. TCRdb took over this immuneACCESS table, retaining in-frame rearrangements with V and J assigned. Such tables are incomplete; in checked studies, under half of the missing clones stem from an unresolved V gene, and the remainder is unexplained. The sample has some 800,000 clones on record, almost 95% of them singletons. Nearly 25% of the sample belongs to the ten largest clones. CD8 naive samples were CD45RO-negative cells positively selected for CCR7, giving a CD45RA+CCR7+ population that excluded TemRA cells. Source material: naive CD8+ T cells sorted from blood. In light of the paper, this sample's cell subset or site label describes: CD45RA+CCR7+. The receptors come from a young man in good health.

This clone appeared a single time. The chain links TRBV5-5 to TRBJ2-1; 12 positions match TRBD2. Germline V CDR1 and CDR2: SGHKS, YYEKEE (reference sequence). V gave up 4 bases and J gave up 6 bases; unmatched junction bases: 8. The CDR3 consists of 16 residues. This chain's CDR3 is CASSVLTSGSSNEQFF. The CDR3 nucleotides are TGTGCCAGCAGCGTGCTGACTAGCGGGAGTAGCAATGAGCAGTTCTTC.

The genes are TRBV7-3 and TRBJ2-3; D assignment may be TRBD1 or TRBD2 (5 bases each). Germline V gene lookup returns CDR1 SGHTA and CDR2 FQGTGA. The CDR3 consists of 15 residues. The germline V and J ends were trimmed by 0 bases and 2 bases, with 9 bases remaining between them. The CDR3 sequence: CASSLTGTTTDTQYF. Here the CDR3 DNA reads TGTGCCAGCAGCTTAACCGGGACCACCACAGATACGCAGTATTTT. The entire variable domain, with the rest obtained from reference TRBV7-3 and TRBJ2-3, is as follows: GAGVSQTPSNKVTEKGKYVELRCDPISGHTALYWYRQSLGQGPEFLIYFQGTGAADDSGLPNDRFFAVRPEGSVSTLKIQRTERGDSAVYLCASSLTGTTTDTQYFGPGTRLTVL.

The chain joins TRBV5-4 to TRBJ1-3; possible D gene TRBD1, 5 bases. This CDR3 region has 16 residues. Per germline, CDR1 SGHNT and CDR2 YYREEE (reference sequence). Trimming stripped 2 bases from V and 0 bases from J, with 12 bases between. The CDR3 DNA sequence: TGTGCCAGCAGCTTTTCAGACAGCGACTCTGGAAACACCATATATTTT. It encodes CASSFSDSDSGNTIYF.

The J gene is TRBJ1-2, the V gene TRBV15, with 7 positions matching TRBD1. V was clipped by 3 bases and J by 2 bases; unmatched bases: 6. Germline V gene data show CDR1 as LNHNV and CDR2 as YYDKDF (reference sequence). This CDR3 contains 15 residues. The CDR3 spells CATSRDRTTNYGYTF. The CDR3, as DNA: TGTGCCACCAGCAGGGACAGGACTACAAACTATGGCTACACCTTC.

The rearrangement links TRBV15 to TRBJ2-4; D possibly corresponds to TRBD2 (5 bases). The V end was cut by 0 bases, the J end by 8 bases, with 20 bases between. From germline, CDR1 is LNHNV and CDR2 YYDKDF (reference sequence). This CDR3 is built from 17 residues. The CDR3 here is CATSRDGMGGLTDIQYF. In DNA form, the CDR3 reads TGTGCCACCAGCAGAGACGGGATGGGCGGGTTGACGGACATTCAGTACTTC. Variable domain in full (rest from reference TRBV15 and TRBJ2-4): DAMVIQNPRYQVTQFGKPVTLSCSQTLNHNVMYWYQQKSSQAPKLLFHYYDKDFNNEADTPDNFQSRRPNTSFCFLDIRSPGLGDTAMYLCATSRDGMGGLTDIQYFGAGTRLSVL.

The rearrangement joins TRBV7-9 to TRBJ2-7, with 8 positions matching TRBD2. In germline, CDR1 is SEHNR, CDR2 FQNEAQ (reference sequence). This CDR3 comprises 13 residues. The V gene end was trimmed by 8 bases and the J gene end by 2 bases; junction bases not matched to a gene: 5. CDR3 in amino acids: CASGTSPPYEQYF. For the CDR3, the DNA is TGTGCCAGCGGGACTAGTCCCCCCTACGAGCAGTACTTC.

V is TRBV10-3 and J is TRBJ2-2; 11 bases map to TRBD2. Per germline, CDR1 ENHRY and CDR2 SYGVKD. The junction had 15 bases not matched to a gene; V was cut back by 7 bases and J by 2 bases. This CDR3 has 19 residues. For the CDR3, the DNA is TGTGCCATCACTTTGACTAGCGGGAACCCAACCCTAAACACCGGGGAGCTGTTTTTT. It yields the protein CAITLTSGNPTLNTGELFF.

The chain links TRBV10-3 to TRBJ2-1; 11 positions match TRBD2. Looked up from germline, CDR1 is ENHRY and CDR2 is SYGVKD. The CDR3 spans 15 residues. Trimming removed 2 bases from V and 8 bases from J; junction bases left unmatched: 5. The CDR3 here is CAISELSGRAYEQFF. The CDR3 coding sequence is TGTGCCATCAGTGAGCTTAGCGGGAGGGCCTATGAGCAGTTCTTC.

The CDR3 DNA reads TGTGCCAGCAGCGGATACGACAGAGTTGAAGGCTATGGCTACACCTTC. Translation gives CASSGYDRVEGYGYTF. This chain connects TRBV5-5 to TRBJ1-2; perhaps TRBD1 as D (5 bases). Per the germline V gene, CDR1 is SGHKS and CDR2 is YYEKEE (reference sequence). Trimming stripped 4 bases from V and 4 bases from J, with 20 bases between. This CDR3 spans 16 amino acids.

This chain connects TRBV19 to TRBJ1-2; D may be TRBD1 (5 bases). The CDR3 runs 20 residues. Trimming took 1 base from V and 2 from J, leaving 26 bases between them. The V gene's germline CDR1 is LNHDA and CDR2 SQIVND (reference sequence). Here the CDR3 reads CASSIAGRVSPHASNYGYTF. The CDR3 DNA follows: TGTGCCAGTAGTATAGCGGGCAGGGTGTCCCCCCACGCCAGCAACTATGGCTACACCTTC.

The gene calls are TRBV12-5 and TRBJ2-1; D possibly uses TRBD1 or TRBD2 (5 bases each). This CDR3 is 14 amino acids long. Trimming took 6 bases from V and 4 from J, leaving 13 bases between them. Germline V gives CDR1 LGHNT, CDR2 FRNRAP. The CDR3 spells CASGGMGEYNEQFF. For the CDR3, the DNA is TGTGCTAGTGGGGGGATGGGGGAATACAATGAGCAGTTCTTC.

This sequence joins TRBV4-2 and TRBJ2-1; D remains ambiguous. V gave up 0 bases and J gave up 10 bases, with 10 bases separating them. In germline, CDR1 is LGHNA, CDR2 YNFKEQ. This CDR3 has 13 amino acids. The DNA for the CDR3 is TGTGCCAGCAGCCAAGAGCTTTCCGGGGAGCAGTTCTTC. Amino acid sequence: CASSQELSGEQFF.

This clone was counted once. The V gene is TRBV4-1, the J gene TRBJ2-7; 10 nucleotides match TRBD1. CDR1 and CDR2 (germline): MGHRA, YSYEKL. The V gene end was trimmed by 5 bases and the J gene end by 2 bases; junction bases not matched to a gene: 6. The length of the CDR3 is 15 residues. CDR3 sequence reads: CASSDPGTGAYEQYF. CDR3 in DNA: TGCGCCAGCAGCGATCCCGGGACAGGGGCCTACGAGCAGTACTTC.

The genes are TRBV29-1 and TRBJ2-4; D possibly uses TRBD1 or TRBD2 (5 bases each). CDR1 and CDR2 from the germline V gene are SQVTM and ANQGSEA. The CDR3 has 15 residues. The V end lost 0 bases, the J end lost 9 bases, and 18 bases lay between the germline ends. The CDR3 coding sequence is TGCAGCGTTGAAGAGGGGGTGGCTGCGGACGGCATTCAGTACTTC. It encodes CSVEEGVAADGIQYF.

The rearrangement links TRBV7-9 to TRBJ2-7, with D perhaps matching TRBD1 (6 bases). V lost 5 bases and J lost 2, with 22 bases in between. Germline values: CDR1 SEHNR, CDR2 FQNEAQ (reference sequence). The CDR3 loop spans 17 amino acids. Here the CDR3 reads CASSPTGSGDFPYEQYF. CDR3 nucleotides: TGTGCCAGCAGCCCAACCGGGTCAGGGGATTTCCCCTACGAGCAGTACTTC. Variable domain in full (rest from reference TRBV7-9 and TRBJ2-7): DTGVSQNPRHKITKRGQNVTFRCDPISEHNRLYWYRQTLGQGPEFLTYFQNEAQLEKSRLLSDRFSAERPKGSFSTLEIQRTEQGDSAMYLCASSPTGSGDFPYEQYFGPGTRLTVT.

This clone was found once. V gene TRBV5-8 combines with J gene TRBJ2-1; TRBD2 matches at 9 bases. CDR3 length: 17 residues. V lost 0 bases to trimming and J lost 9 bases; unmatched junction nucleotides: 13. CDR1 SGHTS and CDR2 YDEGEE come from the germline V gene. DNA of the CDR3: TGTGCCAGCAGCTTGGGCGCTAGGGTTAGCGGGAGAGGTGAGCAGTTCTTC. Residues: CASSLGARVSGRGEQFF.

The V and J genes are TRBV4-3 and TRBJ2-3, with 7 bases identical to TRBD2. Germline values: CDR1 LGHNA, CDR2 YSLEER. The CDR3 loop spans 17 amino acids. With 0 bases clipped from V and 3 bases from J, the junction kept 9 bases outside the gene matches. In nucleotides, the CDR3 is TGCGCCAGCAGCCAAGATAGGGCGGGAGTAGGAACAGATACGCAGTATTTT. Protein: CASSQDRAGVGTDTQYF.

Only one count was recorded for this clone. J is TRBJ2-1 and V is TRBV9, with D possibly matching TRBD1 (5 bases). This CDR3 spans 12 amino acids. Deletions cut 0 bases from V and 9 bases from J, with 7 bases between. CDR1 SGDLS and CDR2 YYNGEE come from the germline V gene. This CDR3 is CASSVEQGEQFF. In nucleotides, the CDR3 is TGTGCCAGCAGCGTAGAGCAGGGTGAGCAGTTCTTC.

This CDR3 is CASRLILLAQQETQYF. DNA for the CDR3: TGTGCAAGTCGCTTAATACTTCTAGCACAACAAGAGACCCAGTACTTC. The chain has TRBV12-2 and TRBJ2-5; the tabulated D call, TRBD2, remains unverified against the DNA. TRBV12-2 is a listed pseudogene. The CDR3 contains 16 residues.

This clone is a singleton in its sample. The CDR3 DNA sequence: TGCAGTGCCAGCGTAGAGACCCAGTACTTC. It translates to CSASVETQYF. V is TRBV20-1 and J is TRBJ2-5; D is ambiguous. Germline V gene sequence: CDR1 DFQATT, CDR2 SNEGSKA (reference sequence). CDR3 length equals 10 residues. V lost 6 bases to trimming and J lost 4 bases, with 6 bases between them.

V usage is TRBV15 and J usage is TRBJ2-5; 8 nucleotides agree with TRBD1. The J segment lost 4 bases and the V segment lost 1 base, leaving 5 bases of the junction unmatched. The CDR3 extends over 15 amino acids. Germline lookup yields CDR1 LNHNV and CDR2 YYDKDF (reference sequence). This chain's CDR3 is CATSRADRGRETQYF. As DNA, the CDR3 is TGTGCCACCAGCAGAGCCGACAGGGGTAGAGAGACCCAGTACTTC.

V usage is TRBV10-3 and J usage is TRBJ2-7, with D possibly being TRBD1 (5 bases). Between the trimmed V and J ends, which lost 5 bases and 12 bases, there was a span of 23 bases. This CDR3 is built from 14 residues. CDR1 is ENHRY and CDR2 is SYGVKD in the germline V gene. The CDR3 region is CAISPTTDTVDTYF. CDR3 bases: TGTGCCATCAGTCCAACGACAGATACAGTAGATACGTACTTC.

CDR3 DNA: TGCGCCAGCAGCCAAGATAAGGCGAGTACAGGGCAAGAGACCCAGTACTTC. This sequence encodes CASSQDKASTGQETQYF. J is TRBJ2-5 and V is TRBV4-1, with D perhaps TRBD1 (6 bases). Per germline, CDR1 MGHRA and CDR2 YSYEKL. The CDR3 is 17 amino acids. V was cut by 0 bases and J by 2 bases, with 16 bases left in between.

The chain carries TRBV19 and TRBJ2-1; TRBD2 matches 12 bases. The germline V gene has CDR1 LNHDA and CDR2 SQIVND (reference sequence). This CDR3 contains 17 residues. After removal of 5 bases from V and 0 bases from J, the junction contained 5 bases not matched to a gene. The CDR3 nucleotides are TGTGCCAGTAGTGCCACTAGCGGGAGGTCCTCCTACAATGAGCAGTTCTTC. Translation: CASSATSGRSSYNEQFF.

This rearrangement joins TRBV11-2 to TRBJ2-1, with 10 bases aligning to TRBD2. Looked up from germline, CDR1 is SGHAT and CDR2 is FQNNGV. The CDR3 contains 16 residues. Germline trimming cut 6 bases from V and 0 bases from J; bases unmatched to any gene: 5. The CDR3 loop is CASRVSGRSSYNEQFF. The CDR3 bases are TGTGCCAGCAGGGTTAGCGGGAGGAGCTCCTACAATGAGCAGTTCTTC.

The chain recombines TRBV11-2 with TRBJ2-6; D is perhaps TRBD2 (5 bases). Trimming left V 5 bases short and J 1 base short, with 15 bases between. The CDR3 loop spans 17 amino acids. In germline, CDR1 is SGHAT, CDR2 FQNNGV. The CDR3 protein is CASSAGIRVSGANVLTF. The CDR3 bases are TGTGCCAGCAGCGCCGGGATCCGCGTTTCTGGGGCCAACGTCCTGACTTTC.

The V and J genes are TRBV5-6 and TRBJ2-4; D is uncertain. Germline V gene sequence: CDR1 SGHDT, CDR2 YYEEEE. V dropped 5 bases and J dropped 0 bases, with 12 bases sitting between them. The CDR3 has 15 amino acids. The CDR3 reads CASRPPSGAKNIQYF. CDR3 coding DNA: TGTGCCAGCAGACCTCCCTCTGGAGCCAAAAACATTCAGTACTTC.

This clone showed up just a few times. V gene TRBV28 combines with J gene TRBJ2-7, with a tentative D call TRBD1 (6 bases). Germline V gives CDR1 MDHEN, CDR2 SYDVKM. The CDR3 runs 12 residues. Trimming stripped 10 bases from V and 3 bases from J, with 13 bases between. This CDR3 is CATTGSDYEQYF. The CDR3 DNA reads TGTGCCACCACAGGGTCGGACTACGAGCAGTACTTC.

The chain links TRBV7-9 to TRBJ1-3, with D possibly TRBD1 on 6 matching bases. The CDR3 is made up of 16 amino acids. Trimming took off 2 bases at V and 3 bases at J, with 14 bases between the two ends. The germline V gene has CDR1 SEHNR and CDR2 FQNEAQ (reference sequence). The CDR3 DNA reads as TGTGCCAGCAGCTTATGGGACAACTCCGGTGGAAACACCATATATTTT. Translating gives CASSLWDNSGGNTIYF.

The genes are TRBV18 and TRBJ1-1; D not certain. V was shortened by 3 bases and J by 6 bases, with 14 bases between the two germline ends. The CDR3 runs to 14 residues. Germline-derived CDR1 and CDR2 are KGHSH and LQKENI. CDR3 DNA sequence: TGTGCCAGCTCACCGACACTCCTGGGCGCTGAAGCTTTCTTT. Translating gives CASSPTLLGAEAFF.